The 13 T cell receptor beta chains below all came from one sample that was sequenced in a study of T cells in Graves' hyperthyroidism and ophthalmopathy. TCR beta CDR3 region amplification was performed from RNA transcripts. First-round RT-PCR of the TCR CDR3 relied on the HTBI primer set. One entry per CDR3 protein, called by TCRdb with MiXCR from the multiplex PCR reads. Of hundreds of thousands of distinct CDR3 sequences in the sample, 46% are singletons; the top ten hold 8% to 8.5%. Specimen: peripheral blood or thyroid tissue (not recorded which). The source is a woman aged 18 to 35 with Graves' hyperthyroidism.

The rearrangement links TRBV25-1 to TRBJ1-1; no clear D. V lost 6 bases and J 3 bases, leaving 32 bases between the germline ends. The CDR3 runs 20 residues. Germline assignment: CDR1 MGHDK and CDR2 SYGVNS. DNA of the CDR3: TGTGCCAGCAGAGATACGGGCGGCACGACGGGAGGCCGATTGGACACTGAAGCTTTCTTT. It specifies CASRDTGGTTGGRLDTEAFF. Combining the CDR3 with reference TRBV25-1 and TRBJ1-1 gives the whole variable domain EADIYQTPRYLVIGTGKKITLECSQTMGHDKMYWYQQDPGMELHLIHYSYGVNSTEKGDLSSESTVSRIRTEHFPLTLESARPSHTSQYLCASRDTGGTTGGRLDTEAFFGQGTRLTVV.

This clonotype was found many times. The chain employs TRBV29-1 and TRBJ1-1; D ambiguous. V lost 0 bases and J lost 0, with 11 bases in between. The germline V gene has CDR1 SQVTM and CDR2 ANQGSEA. The CDR3 loop spans 15 amino acids. The CDR3 region is CSVEDRWGVNTEAFF. The CDR3 DNA follows: TGCAGCGTTGAAGATCGATGGGGTGTGAACACTGAAGCTTTCTTT.

This chain links TRBV29-1 with TRBJ1-6, with TRBD1 identical over 7 bases. The CDR3 has 12 amino acids. V was clipped by 8 bases and J by 6 bases; unmatched bases: 4. In germline, CDR1 is SQVTM, CDR2 ANQGSEA. CDR3 DNA sequence: TGCAGCTGGGGGACAGCTAATTCACCCCTCCACTTT. It yields the protein CSWGTANSPLHF.

V is TRBV29-1 and J is TRBJ1-5, with D unclear. The CDR3 totals 13 residues. Per germline, CDR1 SQVTM and CDR2 ANQGSEA. V lost 4 bases to trimming and J lost 11 bases, with 18 bases between them. The CDR3 DNA is TGCAGCGTTGGGGTAACGGTGAAGGAGACCCAGCATTTT. It specifies CSVGVTVKETQHF.

This clonotype showed up many times. The rearrangement uses TRBV7-9 and TRBJ2-7; perhaps TRBD1 as D (6 bases). The V gene lost 4 bases and the J gene lost 4 bases, with 11 bases spanning the gap. The germline gives CDR1 SEHNR, CDR2 FQNEAQ (reference sequence). The CDR3 spans 13 residues. For the CDR3, the DNA is TGTGCCAGCAGCTACGGGACACAGTACGAGCAGTACTTC. As protein: CASSYGTQYEQYF.

This clonotype was seen repeatedly, ten times or more. This chain joins TRBV29-1 and TRBJ2-2; D is possibly TRBD1 (5 bases). V lost 5 bases to trimming and J lost 6 bases, with 16 bases between them. CDR1 is SQVTM, CDR2 ANQGSEA, per germline. This CDR3 region has 14 residues. CDR3 nucleotide sequence: TGCAGCGTTCCTTCCAGGGAATCGGCCGGGGAGCTGTTTTTT. It yields the protein CSVPSRESAGELFF.

This clonotype was recorded a few times. CDR3 in DNA: TGTGCCAGCAGTGACAATGGGAACTATGGCTACACCTTC. This sequence encodes CASSDNGNYGYTF. The chain employs TRBV6-4 and TRBJ1-2, with unresolved D. CDR3 length: 13 residues. Looked up from germline, CDR1 is MRHNA and CDR2 is SNTAGT. V was shortened by 2 bases and J by 2 bases, with 6 bases between the two germline ends.

This sequence joins TRBV7-3 and TRBJ1-1; D gene uncertain. The V gene's germline CDR1 is SGHTA and CDR2 FQGTGA. CDR3 length: 15 residues. Trimming shortened V by 0 bases and J by 5 bases, and 13 bases separated the two germline ends. The CDR3 region has the DNA TGTGCCAGCAGCTTAACGTCCGGGGTGGGTACTGAAGCTTTCTTT. It codes for CASSLTSGVGTEAFF.

This clonotype was seen a handful of times. The genes are TRBV19 and TRBJ1-4; D gene uncertain. Trimming shortened V by 4 bases and J by 4 bases, and 10 bases separated the two germline ends. Germline assignment: CDR1 LNHDA and CDR2 SQIVND (reference sequence). This CDR3 is built from 14 residues. The CDR3 nucleotides read TGTGCCAGTAGTAATGGCAGGAGTAATGAAAAACTGTTTTTT. Its protein is CASSNGRSNEKLFF.

This clonotype was observed at least ten times. This chain joins TRBV7-8 and TRBJ1-3; D is possibly TRBD1 (6 bases). V lost 5 bases, J lost 0 bases, and 11 bases lay in between. CDR1 and CDR2 from the germline V gene are SGHVS and FQNEAQ. This CDR3 contains 15 residues. CDR3 in amino acids: CASSRQVLSGNTIYF. The CDR3 nucleotides read TGTGCCAGCAGCCGACAGGTCCTCTCTGGAAACACCATATATTTT.

The rearrangement joins TRBV7-9 to TRBJ2-5; 12 bases fit TRBD1. Germline-derived CDR1 and CDR2 are SEHNR and FQNEAQ (reference sequence). This CDR3 region has 13 residues. V lost 5 bases and J lost 9; bases outside the gene matches: 4. The CDR3 sequence: CASSTGTGGAQYF. CDR3 DNA: TGTGCCAGCAGCACCGGGACAGGGGGCGCCCAGTACTTC.

This clonotype has only a few counts. The rearrangement uses TRBV20-1 and TRBJ1-1; 12 bases line up with TRBD1. The CDR3 is 12 amino acids. Losses at the gene ends were 7 bases for V and 10 bases for J; bases not matched to a gene: 7. Germline CDR1 DFQATT, CDR2 SNEGSKA (reference sequence). Written as DNA, the CDR3 is TGCAGTGTTAGGGACAGGGGGCTCGGAGCTTTCTTT. Residues: CSVRDRGLGAFF.

V is TRBV10-3 and J is TRBJ1-2, with TRBD1 as a possible D gene (5 bases). CDR3 size: 10 residues. V lost 11 bases, J lost 3 bases, and 7 bases lay in between. From germline, CDR1 is ENHRY and CDR2 SYGVKD. CDR3: CAGGYYGYTF. The CDR3 DNA reads as TGTGCCGGGGGATACTATGGCTACACCTTC.